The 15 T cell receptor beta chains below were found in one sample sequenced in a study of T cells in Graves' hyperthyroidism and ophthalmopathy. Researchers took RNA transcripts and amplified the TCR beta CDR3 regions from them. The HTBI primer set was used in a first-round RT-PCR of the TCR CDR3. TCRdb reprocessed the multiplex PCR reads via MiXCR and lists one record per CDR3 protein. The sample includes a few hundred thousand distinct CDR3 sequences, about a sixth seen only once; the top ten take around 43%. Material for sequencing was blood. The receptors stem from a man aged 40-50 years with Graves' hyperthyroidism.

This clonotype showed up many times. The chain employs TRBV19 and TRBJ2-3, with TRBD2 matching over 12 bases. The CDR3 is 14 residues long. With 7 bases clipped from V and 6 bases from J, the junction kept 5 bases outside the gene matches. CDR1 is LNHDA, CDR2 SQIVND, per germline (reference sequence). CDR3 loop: CASTLAGGRDTQYF. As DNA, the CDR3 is TGTGCCAGTACACTAGCGGGGGGTCGTGATACGCAGTATTTT.

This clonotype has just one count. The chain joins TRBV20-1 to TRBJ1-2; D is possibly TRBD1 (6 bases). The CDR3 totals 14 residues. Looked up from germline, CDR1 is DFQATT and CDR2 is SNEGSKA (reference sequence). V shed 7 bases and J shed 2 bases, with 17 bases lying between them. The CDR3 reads CSVQRGGRNYGYTF. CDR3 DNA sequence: TGCAGTGTTCAAAGGGGGGGCCGGAACTATGGCTACACCTTC.

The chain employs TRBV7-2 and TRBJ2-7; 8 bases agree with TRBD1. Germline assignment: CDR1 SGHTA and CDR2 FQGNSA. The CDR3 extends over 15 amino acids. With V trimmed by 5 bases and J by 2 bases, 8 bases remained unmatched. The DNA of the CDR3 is TGTGCCAGCAGCCCAGCCGGGACAGGCGCCTACGAGCAGTACTTC. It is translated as CASSPAGTGAYEQYF.

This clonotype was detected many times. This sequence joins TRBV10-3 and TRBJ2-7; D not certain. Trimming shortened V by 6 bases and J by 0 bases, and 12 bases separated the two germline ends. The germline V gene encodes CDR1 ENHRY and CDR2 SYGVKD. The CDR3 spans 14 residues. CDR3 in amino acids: CAISDPGRSYEQYF. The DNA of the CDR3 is TGTGCCATCAGCGACCCGGGCCGCTCCTACGAGCAGTACTTC.

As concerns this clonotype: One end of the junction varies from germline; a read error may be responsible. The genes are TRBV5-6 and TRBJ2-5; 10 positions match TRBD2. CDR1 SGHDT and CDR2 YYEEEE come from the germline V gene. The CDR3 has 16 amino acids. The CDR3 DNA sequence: TGTGCCAGCAGCTTGGGGCTAGCGGGGGACCAAGAGAGCCAGTACTTC. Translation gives CASSLGLAGDQESQYF.

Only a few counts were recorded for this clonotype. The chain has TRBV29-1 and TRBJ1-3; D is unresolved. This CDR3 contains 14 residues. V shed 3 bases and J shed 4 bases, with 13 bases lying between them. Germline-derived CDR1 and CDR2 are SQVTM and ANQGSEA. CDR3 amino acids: CSVDIPAGGNTIYF. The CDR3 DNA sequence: TGCAGCGTTGATATCCCGGCTGGGGGAAACACCATATATTTT. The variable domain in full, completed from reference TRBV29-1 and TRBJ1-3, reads SAVISQKPSRDICQRGTSLTIQCQVDSQVTMMFWYRQQPGQSLTLIATANQGSEATYESGFVIDKFPISRPNLTFSTLTVSNMSPEDSSIYLCSVDIPAGGNTIYFGEGSWLTVV.

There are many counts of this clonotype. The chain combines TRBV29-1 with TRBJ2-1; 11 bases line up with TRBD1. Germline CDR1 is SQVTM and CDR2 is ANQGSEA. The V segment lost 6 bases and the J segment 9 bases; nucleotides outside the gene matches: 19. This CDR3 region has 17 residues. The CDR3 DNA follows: TGCAGCGTGATTCCTTATTCCGGGACAGGGGGGGTGGGTGAGCAGTTCTTC. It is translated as CSVIPYSGTGGVGEQFF.

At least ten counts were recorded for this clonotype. The CDR3, as DNA: TGTGCCTTAGCCCGGGCAGCCCAATACGAGCAGTACTTC. Amino acids: CALARAAQYEQYF. The chain uses TRBV30 and TRBJ2-7; D gene ambiguous. V was pared by 7 bases and J by 4 bases, with 17 bases between. Germline loops: CDR1 GTSNPN, CDR2 SVGIG (reference sequence). This CDR3 has 13 amino acids.

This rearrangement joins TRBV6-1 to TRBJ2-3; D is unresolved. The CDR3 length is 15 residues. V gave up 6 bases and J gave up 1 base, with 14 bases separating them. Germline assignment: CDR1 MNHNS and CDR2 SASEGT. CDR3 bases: TGTGCCAGCAGGCCGGGCCAATGGGGCACAGATACGCAGTATTTT. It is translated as CASRPGQWGTDTQYF.

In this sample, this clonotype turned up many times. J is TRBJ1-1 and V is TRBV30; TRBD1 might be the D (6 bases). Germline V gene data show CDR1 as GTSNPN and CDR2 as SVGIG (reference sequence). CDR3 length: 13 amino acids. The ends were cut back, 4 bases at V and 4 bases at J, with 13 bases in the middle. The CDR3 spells CAWTEQGLTEAFF. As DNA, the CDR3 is TGTGCCTGGACTGAACAGGGTCTCACTGAAGCTTTCTTT.

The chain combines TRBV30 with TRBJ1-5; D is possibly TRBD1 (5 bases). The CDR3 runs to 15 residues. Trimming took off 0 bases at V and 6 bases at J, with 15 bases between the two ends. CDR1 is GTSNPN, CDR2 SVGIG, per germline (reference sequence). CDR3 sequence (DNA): TGTGCCTGGAGTGTAGGGTCCAGGGCCGGTCAGCCCCAGCATTTT. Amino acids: CAWSVGSRAGQPQHF.

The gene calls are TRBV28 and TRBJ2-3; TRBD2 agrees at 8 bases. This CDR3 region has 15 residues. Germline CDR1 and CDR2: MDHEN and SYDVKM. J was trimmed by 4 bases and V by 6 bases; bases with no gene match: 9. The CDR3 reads CASSTGGGWADTQYF. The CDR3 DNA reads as TGTGCCAGCAGCACTGGCGGGGGGTGGGCAGATACGCAGTATTTT.

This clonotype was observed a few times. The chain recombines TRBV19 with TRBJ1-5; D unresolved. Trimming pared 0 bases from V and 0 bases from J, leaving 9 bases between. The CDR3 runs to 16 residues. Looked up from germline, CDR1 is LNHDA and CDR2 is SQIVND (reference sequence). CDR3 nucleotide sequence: TGTGCCAGTAGTATAGATCTGGGATATAGCAATCAGCCCCAGCATTTT. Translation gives CASSIDLGYSNQPQHF.

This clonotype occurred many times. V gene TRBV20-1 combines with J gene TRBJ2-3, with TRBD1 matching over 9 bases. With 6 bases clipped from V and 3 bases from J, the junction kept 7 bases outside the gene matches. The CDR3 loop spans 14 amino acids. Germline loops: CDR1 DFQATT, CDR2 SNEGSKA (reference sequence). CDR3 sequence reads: CSAQKDRGTDTQYF. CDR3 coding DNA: TGCAGTGCCCAAAAAGACAGGGGGACAGATACGCAGTATTTT.

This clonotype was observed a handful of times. CDR3: CASRPVGTGSDNEQFF. Here the CDR3 DNA reads TGTGCCAGCAGACCGGTGGGGACAGGGTCGGACAATGAGCAGTTCTTC. The chain is built from TRBV27 and TRBJ2-1; 9 bases line up with TRBD1. V lost 6 bases to trimming and J lost 5 bases; unmatched junction nucleotides: 11. The CDR3 totals 16 residues. CDR1 MNHEY and CDR2 SMNVEV come from the germline V gene (reference sequence).